The 14 T cell receptor beta chains below all came from one sample that was sequenced in a study of shared clonotypes between healthy human individuals. Method: immunoSEQ multiplex PCR; TCRdb's copy keeps in-frame clones and lacks some. The sample gives about 1.1 million clones, roughly 80% of which show up once; roughly 0.82% is in the top ten. The material sequenced was memory CD4+ T cells from PBMCs. Documented subset: CD45RA-negative fraction. The receptors come from a young man in good health. Some clones in this sample may be carry-over from other donors' samples.

CDR3 DNA sequence: TGTGCCAGCAGCCCCCACAGGGGCCGTTCCTACAATGAGCAGTTCTTC. Translation: CASSPHRGRSYNEQFF. The chain uses TRBV7-2 and TRBJ2-1; 7 bases fit TRBD1. The CDR3 length is 16 residues. V gave up 5 bases and J gave up 1 base; unmatched junction bases: 8. Germline V CDR1 and CDR2: SGHTA, FQGNSA.

The chain is built from TRBV28 and TRBJ1-6; 9 bases line up with TRBD1. Trimming cost V 6 bases and J 0 bases; bases outside gene matches: 6. In germline, CDR1 is MDHEN, CDR2 SYDVKM. The CDR3 contains 17 residues. CDR3: CASSRGQGSSYNSPLHF. The CDR3 nucleotides are TGTGCCAGCAGCCGAGGACAGGGGAGCTCCTATAATTCACCCCTCCACTTT.

The rearrangement uses TRBV27 and TRBJ1-5; no definite D call. V shed 4 bases and J shed 7 bases, with 11 bases lying between them. The CDR3 totals 13 residues. Germline V gene lookup returns CDR1 MNHEY and CDR2 SMNVEV (reference sequence). Written as DNA, the CDR3 is TGTGCCAGCAGTTGGTCGGGTGGCCAGCCCCAGCATTTT. As protein: CASSWSGGQPQHF.

The J gene is TRBJ1-2, the V gene TRBV5-5; no reliable D call. The germline CDR1 and CDR2 sequences are SGHKS and YYEKEE (reference sequence). CDR3 length equals 14 residues. Between the trimmed V and J ends, which lost 0 bases and 1 base, there was a span of 7 bases. CDR3 residues: CASSLAWDNYGYTF. The CDR3 DNA reads TGTGCCAGCAGCTTGGCCTGGGATAACTATGGCTACACCTTC. Using reference TRBV5-5 and TRBJ1-2 for the parts outside the CDR3, the full variable domain is DAGVTQSPTHLIKTRGQQVTLRCSPISGHKSVSWYQQVLGQGPQFIFQYYEKEERGRGNFPDRFSARQFPNYSSELNVNALLLGDSALYLCASSLAWDNYGYTFGSGTRLTVV.

The rearrangement joins TRBV7-2 to TRBJ2-7; no clear D gene. This CDR3 is built from 15 residues. Germline loops: CDR1 SGHTA, CDR2 FQGNSA. Trimming pared 1 base from V and 0 bases from J, leaving 10 bases between. The DNA of the CDR3 is TGTGCCAGCAGCTTAGGCCGCTCGAACTCCTACGAGCAGTACTTC. Translating gives CASSLGRSNSYEQYF.

The chain carries TRBV7-3 and TRBJ2-5; 7 nucleotides line up with TRBD1. V lost 8 bases to trimming and J lost 2 bases; unmatched junction nucleotides: 11. Germline lookup yields CDR1 SGHTA and CDR2 FQGTGA. CDR3 length: 15 amino acids. For the CDR3, the DNA is TGTGCCAGCCCCCGGCGGACAGGTAGACAAGAGACCCAGTACTTC. Its translation: CASPRRTGRQETQYF.

The genes are TRBV6-1 and TRBJ1-1; 7 nucleotides match TRBD1. The V gene's germline CDR1 is MNHNS and CDR2 SASEGT. The CDR3 sequence is 13 residues long. The junction had 9 bases not matched to a gene; V was cut back by 8 bases and J by 6 bases. The DNA for the CDR3 is TGTGCCAGCCCCCAGGGGGGGTTCGCTGAAGCTTTCTTT. The encoded protein is CASPQGGFAEAFF.

The chain combines TRBV5-4 with TRBJ2-3; a weak D match, TRBD1 (5 bases). Germline V gene lookup returns CDR1 SGHNT and CDR2 YYREEE (reference sequence). With 4 bases removed from V and 4 bases from J, the gap between germline ends came to 16 bases. This CDR3 comprises 15 residues. CDR3 loop: CASSRAEGAADTQYF. DNA of the CDR3: TGTGCCAGCAGCCGTGCTGAAGGGGCGGCAGATACGCAGTATTTT.

The J gene is TRBJ2-2, the V gene TRBV4-2; D remains ambiguous. The CDR3 runs to 14 residues. V was pared by 3 bases and J by 5 bases, with 10 bases between. The germline V gene has CDR1 LGHNA and CDR2 YNFKEQ. CDR3 DNA: TGTGCCAGCAGCCACACGACTTTAACCGGGGAGCTGTTTTTT. Translated: CASSHTTLTGELFF.

CDR3 amino acids: CASSLDGGRANTEAFF. CDR3 nucleotide sequence: TGTGCCAGCAGCTTAGATGGGGGACGGGCGAACACTGAAGCTTTCTTT. V gene TRBV11-2 combines with J gene TRBJ1-1, with D possibly matching TRBD1 (5 bases). This CDR3 region has 16 residues. V was shortened by 0 bases and J by 1 base, with 12 bases between the two germline ends. CDR1 and CDR2 (germline): SGHAT, FQNNGV. The whole variable domain, filled in from reference TRBV11-2 and TRBJ1-1, reads EAGVAQSPRYKIIEKRQSVAFWCNPISGHATLYWYQQILGQGPKLLIQFQNNGVVDDSQLPKDRFSAERLKGVDSTLKIQPAKLEDSAVYLCASSLDGGRANTEAFFGQGTRLTVV.

This chain connects TRBV10-2 to TRBJ1-1; D remains ambiguous. Per the germline V gene, CDR1 is WSHSY and CDR2 is SAAADI. The CDR3 spans 13 residues. Deletions cut 5 bases from V and 3 bases from J, with 10 bases between. CDR3 DNA: TGCGCCAGCAGTTCAGGACGGGACACTGAAGCTTTCTTT. It translates to CASSSGRDTEAFF.

This clone was observed a single time. The V call is TRBV5-1, the J call TRBJ2-4, with 8 bases lining up with TRBD1. Trimming took 2 bases from V and 7 from J; bases not matched to a gene: 5. Looked up from germline, CDR1 is SGHRS and CDR2 is YFSETQ. The CDR3 spans 14 residues. This chain's CDR3 is CASSFGDRGNIQYF. CDR3 coding DNA: TGCGCCAGCAGCTTTGGCGACAGGGGTAACATTCAGTACTTC.

The chain employs TRBV5-1 and TRBJ2-5; TRBD2 matches 12 bases. V lost 4 bases to trimming and J lost 1 base; unmatched junction nucleotides: 8. The CDR3 extends over 17 amino acids. Germline lookup yields CDR1 SGHRS and CDR2 YFSETQ. In DNA form, the CDR3 reads TGCGCCAGCAGCCAGGGGACTAGCGGGCAACCCCAAGAGACCCAGTACTTC. Translated, it gives CASSQGTSGQPQETQYF.

The chain joins TRBV2 to TRBJ1-1; D unclear. Germline V CDR1 and CDR2: SNHLY, FYNNEI. This CDR3 is built from 14 residues. The V and J ends lost 7 bases and 1 base respectively, with 13 bases between them. CDR3: CASIPTEQNTEAFF. The CDR3 DNA sequence: TGTGCCAGCATTCCAACAGAACAGAACACTGAAGCTTTCTTT.